The TCR beta chain under discussion was sequenced for a study of blood T cell repertoires in COVID-19 (dated by TCRdb to 2020 to 2022). Context from the whole study: Collaborator samples came from the United States, Italy and Spain and covered acute and convalescent phases of COVID-19. The material from the prospective study consisted of cDNA or gDNA derived from T cells, B-cell-depleted T cells, or PBMCs. Subjects who had been exposed to COVID-19, were actively infected with it, or had recovered from it provided the deeply sampled blood TCRbeta repertoires that made up the dataset. The repertoires were made available in a free public database intended to serve as a resource for research on the immune response to SARS-CoV-2. The samples were drawn from two sources: the first 160 participants of the ongoing ImmuneRACE study, and 1,000 to 1,500 subjects contributed by 6 global collaborators. Sample metadata almost always included a de-identified subject ID, COVID-19 status, age in years and sex. Where available, HLA class I and class II types were obtained from metadata supplied by the sample provider rather than from assay-based typing. Paper-wide results and their limitations: The amount of clinical and demographic metadata varied by source and participant and was provided uncurated.

At one collaborating source in Seattle, patients were enrolled during active infection and were followed longitudinally through the course of disease. Whole blood was collected in K2EDTA tubes by collaborating institutions according to the institutions' own protocols. For TCRbeta analysis, collaborators shipped samples as frozen whole blood, isolated PBMCs, or DNA extracted from either of those sample types. Clipping removes 3 bases from V and 3 bases from J, with 6 as the unmatched junction base count. From cysteine to phenylalanine, the CDR3 is 15 amino acids long. The entry retains the CDR3 DNA only, 45 bases that are in frame from base 1. According to the germline V gene, CDR1 reads MDHEN and CDR2 reads SYDVKM. TCRbeta CDR3 regions were amplified from genomic DNA using the immunoSEQ Assay, a bias-controlled multiplex PCR. In the original analysis: Within the assay, amplification of reference gene primers was used to estimate how many nucleated cells each sample contained. Sequence reads were collapsed and filtered to measure the absolute abundance of every unique TCRbeta CDR3 rearrangement. For each sample, productive Simpson clonality was calculated by taking the square root of Simpson's diversity index across productive rearrangements. The table was pulled from immuneACCESS by TCRdb, which kept in-frame rearrangements only. Such tables lose some clones; where checked, under half of the loss comes from unresolved V genes, and the rest has no known cause. The DNA gave D and trimming, while V, J and clone size come from that table. Within this sample are fewer than 350,000 clones, with 75% to 90% of them counted one time only. Clones ranked in the top ten supply roughly 14% of the sample.

Note on this clone: Its antigen specificity is not known. Per-base quality was not reported, and no clone a single base away is much larger than it.

The sequence derives from a woman in her 70s with COVID-19, enrolled during active disease. Sequences were obtained from peripheral blood. This sequence uses TRBV28 and TRBJ2-3, and TRBD1 matches 7 of the central bases. The CDR3 has the sequence CASSFFRTGTDTQYF. The DNA sequence is TGTGCCAGCAGTTTTTTTCGGACAGGAACAGATACGCAGTATTTT.